The entry that follows covers one T cell receptor (beta chain) sequence. This specimen belongs to a study of beta chain features in type 1 diabetes. TCRB transcripts that were expressed got sequenced, as all of the isolated RNA had been reverse transcribed. Using immunoSEQ multiplex PCR, the repertoire was profiled, and TCRdb retains in-frame clones only, with some absent. The repertoire includes over 500,000 clones, around a sixth of them detected once, and around 0.1% sits in the top ten. This CDR3 region has 14 residues. Germline CDR1 and CDR2: ENHRY and SYGVKD. V shed 5 bases, J shed 0 bases, and the junction held 3 bases outside the gene matches.

This clonotype was sampled from a man aged 18 to 30 in good health. Sequencing was done on a sample of naive CD4+ T cells from blood. The gene calls are TRBV10-3 and TRBJ1-1, with 7 bases lining up with TRBD1. This CDR3 is CAISRTGLNTEAFF. CDR3 nucleotides: TGTGCCATCAGTAGGACAGGATTGAACACTGAAGCTTTCTTT.